The entry below describes one TCR beta chain. Its antigen is not known. This sample stems from a study of vaccination and CD4 T cells after COVID-19. The study's findings and limits: A nonsignificant rise from approximately 21 to 38 was seen in the median number of SARS-CoV-2-reactive clonotypes. A comparatively limited set of convalescent patients was examined, with no early post-infection timepoints.

At the Johns Hopkins FTIC core, DNA taken from cultured CD4+ T cells was sequenced by way of the Oncomine TCR Beta short-read assay. MiXCR, applied by TCRdb to the PCR reads, yields one record per CDR3 protein. The sample consists of around 20,000 distinct CDR3 sequences, 55% to 70% of them appearing once. CDR3 length equals 16 residues. Looked up from germline, CDR1 is SGHTA and CDR2 is FQGNSA. Between the trimmed V and J ends, which lost 5 bases and 2 bases, there was a span of 18 bases. Treatment here: approximately nine-day PBMC culture with coronavirus spike peptide pools or control peptides (ViraFEST assay). Half the medium was exchanged for fresh IL-2 medium on days 3 and 7. Researchers grew the cells for 9 to 11 days and then pulled out CD4+ T cells by negative selection.

The genes are TRBV7-2 and TRBJ1-1; D is uncertain. This TCR came from a human donor who had recovered from COVID-19. Sequenced here: CD4+ T cells from blood, cultured in vitro, sampled after SARS-CoV-2 vaccination. CDR3 coding DNA: TGTGCCAGCAGCCCAAGTGGACCGGGCGCAAACACTGAAGCTTTCTTT. Protein: CASSPSGPGANTEAFF.